Shown below are 25 T cell receptor beta chains from a single sample sequenced in a study of T-cell reconstitution after alpha-beta-depleted transplantation in children. The library targeted TCRbeta and was prepared with unique molecular identifiers. TCRdb reprocessed the PCR reads with MiXCR, giving one entry per CDR3 protein. The repertoire holds 540,000 or so distinct CDR3 sequences, about 23% seen once, with roughly 15% in the top ten. The specimen was PBMCs, mostly from graft donor cells, collected 360 days after TCRalphabeta/CD19-depleted stem cell transplant. Receptor source: a boy under three years old who had a stem cell transplant for acute myeloid leukemia, so the T cells may come from the graft donor.

The chain joins TRBV20-1 to TRBJ1-5; no clear D. With 6 bases removed from V and 1 base from J, the gap between germline ends came to 16 bases. The CDR3 has 15 amino acids. The V gene's germline CDR1 is DFQATT and CDR2 SNEGSKA (reference sequence). CDR3 nucleotide sequence: TGCAGTGCCGTCGTAACCATTGGGAGCAATCAGCCCCAGCATTTT. Its protein product is CSAVVTIGSNQPQHF.

This clonotype occurred a few times. The V gene is TRBV20-1, the J gene TRBJ2-1; D is possibly TRBD1 (5 bases). The germline V gene has CDR1 DFQATT and CDR2 SNEGSKA (reference sequence). Trimming took 4 bases from V and 10 from J, leaving 14 bases between them. The CDR3 contains 12 residues. Written as DNA, the CDR3 is TGCAGTGCTAACGGACATACCTTCGAGCAGTTCTTC. It codes for CSANGHTFEQFF.

The V call is TRBV18, the J call TRBJ1-6, with 9 positions matching TRBD1. This CDR3 is built from 15 residues. Losses at the gene ends were 3 bases for V and 6 bases for J; bases not matched to a gene: 3. In germline, CDR1 is KGHSH, CDR2 LQKENI. The CDR3 sequence: CASSPGTGSNSPLHF. The DNA of the CDR3 is TGTGCCAGCTCACCTGGGACAGGGAGTAATTCACCCCTCCACTTT. The entire variable domain, with the rest obtained from reference TRBV18 and TRBJ1-6, is as follows: NAGVMQNPRHLVRRRGQEARLRCSPMKGHSHVYWYRQLPEEGLKFMVYLQKENIIDESGMPKERFSAEFPKEGPSILRIQQVVRGDSAAYFCASSPGTGSNSPLHFGNGTRLTVT.

This clonotype was counted many times. V is TRBV9 and J is TRBJ2-1; 10 bases match TRBD2. CDR3 size: 21 residues. Germline V gene data show CDR1 as SGDLS and CDR2 as YYNGEE. Trimming at V came to 0 bases and at J to 0 bases, leaving 15 bases not matched to a gene. In nucleotides, the CDR3 is TGTGCCAGCAGCGTAGTCGGGGACCTAGCGGGGGCCGGGATCTCCTACAATGAGCAGTTCTTC. Translation: CASSVVGDLAGAGISYNEQFF.

V and J are TRBV5-1 and TRBJ2-3; 9 bases are shared with TRBD1. The ends lost 4 bases at V and 0 bases at J; junction bases unmatched: 12. The V gene's germline CDR1 is SGHRS and CDR2 YFSETQ. CDR3 length equals 18 residues. The CDR3 DNA follows: TGCGCCAGCAGCCCGCTTGGTCCGGGGACAGGGAGCACAGATACGCAGTATTTT. Translation: CASSPLGPGTGSTDTQYF.

V gene TRBV10-3 combines with J gene TRBJ2-5; D gene unclear. Trimming shortened V by 3 bases and J by 1 base, and 15 bases separated the two germline ends. This CDR3 is built from 16 residues. In germline, CDR1 is ENHRY, CDR2 SYGVKD. The CDR3 nucleotides are TGTGCCATCAGTGACCCCCTGACGCCCCGCCAAGAGACCCAGTACTTC. The encoded protein is CAISDPLTPRQETQYF.

This clonotype was detected a few times. The CDR3 sequence: CASSLVQYV. In DNA, the CDR3 is TGTGCCAGCAGCTTGGTGCAGTACGTC. This sequence joins TRBV7-6 and TRBJ2-7, with D hard to call. Trimming left V 3 bases short and J 9 bases short, with 3 bases between. The CDR3 covers 9 residues. In germline, CDR1 is SGHVS, CDR2 FNYEAQ.

Many counts were recorded for this clonotype. The chain carries TRBV11-2 and TRBJ2-7; either TRBD1 or TRBD2 may fit D (5 bases each). The V gene lost 4 bases and the J gene lost 4 bases, with 14 bases spanning the gap. This CDR3 has 14 residues. Germline V gives CDR1 SGHAT, CDR2 FQNNGV. As DNA, the CDR3 is TGTGCCAGCAGCTCCCCCTGGGGGTTATACGAGCAGTACGTC. The encoded protein is CASSSPWGLYEQYV.

This clonotype occurred many times. The gene calls are TRBV10-3 and TRBJ2-3; TRBD1 agrees at 8 bases. Germline-derived CDR1 and CDR2 are ENHRY and SYGVKD. The junction had 7 bases not matched to a gene; V was cut back by 2 bases and J by 0 bases. The CDR3 loop spans 17 amino acids. The CDR3 sequence: CAISEKVWTGSTDTQYF. CDR3 bases: TGTGCCATCAGTGAGAAGGTTTGGACAGGGAGCACAGATACGCAGTATTTT.

The genes are TRBV6-2 or TRBV6-3 and TRBJ2-2; D call uncertain. The CDR3 runs to 14 residues. The germline V gene encodes CDR1 MNHEY and CDR2 SVGEGT. Trimming shortened V by 3 bases and J by 6 bases, and 11 bases separated the two germline ends. CDR3 nucleotide sequence: TGTGCCAGCAGTTATCCCCTCGGGCCCGGGGAGCTGTTTTTT. It codes for CASSYPLGPGELFF.

This sequence joins TRBV4-3 and TRBJ2-1, with 8 bases identical to TRBD2. The ends lost 3 bases at V and 4 bases at J; junction bases unmatched: 5. Germline CDR1 reads LGHNA; CDR2 reads YSLEER. CDR3 size: 15 residues. The CDR3 loop reads CASSHKGGGYNEQFF. The CDR3 region has the DNA TGCGCCAGCAGCCATAAGGGCGGGGGGTACAATGAGCAGTTCTTC.

The chain uses TRBV20-1 and TRBJ2-5, with 9 bases that match TRBD2. After removal of 5 bases from V and 3 bases from J, the junction contained 4 bases not matched to a gene. Germline assignment: CDR1 DFQATT and CDR2 SNEGSKA (reference sequence). The CDR3 covers 13 residues. The chain's CDR3 is CSAPGLAEETQYF. In nucleotides, the CDR3 is TGCAGTGCTCCGGGACTAGCCGAAGAGACCCAGTACTTC.

This clonotype was detected only a few times. The chain is built from TRBV6-1 and TRBJ2-1; TRBD2 is a possible D gene (6 bases). This CDR3 contains 15 residues. Trimming removed 5 bases from V and 9 bases from J, with 20 bases in between. The germline gives CDR1 MNHNS, CDR2 SASEGT. The CDR3 DNA sequence: TGTGCCAGCAGTAAGACTAGGGTCCGGTTCGGTGAGCAGTTCTTC. As protein: CASSKTRVRFGEQFF.

This clonotype was recorded a few times. CDR3 in amino acids: CASSFGGVDEKLFF. CDR3 DNA: TGTGCCAGCAGTTTCGGGGGTGTCGATGAAAAACTGTTTTTT. This sequence joins TRBV28 and TRBJ1-4, with D perhaps TRBD1 (5 bases). CDR3 length: 14 amino acids. V lost 3 bases to trimming and J lost 6 bases, with 11 bases between them. Germline assignment: CDR1 MDHEN and CDR2 SYDVKM.

This clonotype was detected many times. This chain connects TRBV12-3 or TRBV12-4 to TRBJ1-1; perhaps TRBD1 as D (5 bases). The CDR3 is made up of 14 amino acids. Trimming stripped 2 bases from V and 5 bases from J, with 12 bases between. The DNA of the CDR3 is TGTGCCAGCAGTTTATGGGGCAGTCAAACTGAAGCTTTCTTT. Its translation: CASSLWGSQTEAFF.

In this sample, this clonotype turned up once. V usage is TRBV20-1 and J usage is TRBJ2-3; 12 bases map to TRBD2. The germline V gene encodes CDR1 DFQATT and CDR2 SNEGSKA (reference sequence). V trimming: 6 bases; J trimming: 2 bases; junction bases outside the gene matches: 6. CDR3 size: 15 residues. CDR3 DNA: TGCAGTGCGCATACTAGCGGGGGGCTCACAGATACGCAGTATTTT. This translates into CSAHTSGGLTDTQYF.

The V call is TRBV29-1, the J call TRBJ1-1, with a tentative D call TRBD1 (5 bases). V gave up 6 bases and J gave up 1 base, with 15 bases separating them. The CDR3 spans 14 residues. Germline-derived CDR1 and CDR2 are SQVTM and ANQGSEA. CDR3 amino acids: CSVQLGVKNTEAFF. The CDR3 DNA reads as TGCAGCGTCCAGTTGGGGGTTAAGAACACTGAAGCTTTCTTT.

This clonotype was seen a few times. CDR3 protein: CASSLVTTTGYTF. CDR3 nucleotides: TGTGCCAGCAGCTTGGTGACAACTACTGGCTACACCTTC. V is TRBV28 and J is TRBJ1-2; D is undetermined. CDR3 length: 13 residues. V lost 6 bases and J 7 bases, leaving 15 bases between the germline ends. From germline, CDR1 is MDHEN and CDR2 SYDVKM.

At least ten counts were recorded for this clonotype. The rearrangement uses TRBV20-1 and TRBJ2-6, with 7 bases fitting TRBD1. The germline V gene encodes CDR1 DFQATT and CDR2 SNEGSKA (reference sequence). The CDR3 covers 17 residues. V lost 2 bases to trimming and J lost 0 bases; unmatched junction nucleotides: 7. CDR3 region: CSARNQGVGSGANVLTF. DNA of the CDR3: TGCAGTGCTAGAAACCAGGGGGTAGGCTCTGGGGCCAACGTCCTGACTTTC.

This chain links TRBV20-1 with TRBJ1-3; possibly TRBD1 for D (5 bases). The germline V and J ends were trimmed by 3 bases and 0 bases, with 15 bases remaining between them. The germline CDR1 and CDR2 sequences are DFQATT and SNEGSKA (reference sequence). This CDR3 is built from 16 residues. The CDR3 DNA sequence: TGCAGTGCTAGTTACGAACGGGGGAGCTCTGGAAACACCATATATTTT. Its protein product is CSASYERGSSGNTIYF.

The CDR3, as DNA: TGTGCCAGCAGCCTCGGGAGCTATGAGCAGTTCTTC. Amino acids: CASSLGSYEQFF. The chain couples TRBV7-8 to TRBJ2-1; a possible D gene is TRBD2 (6 bases). Germline CDR1 is SGHVS and CDR2 is FQNEAQ. The ends were cut back, 5 bases at V and 8 bases at J, with 10 bases in the middle. The CDR3 is 12 amino acids.

This clonotype showed up many times. The chain has TRBV12-3 or TRBV12-4 and TRBJ1-1; TRBD1 aligns across 7 bases. Losses at the gene ends were 8 bases for V and 1 base for J; bases not matched to a gene: 10. The CDR3 has 15 residues. CDR3 nucleotides: TGTGCCAGCCACAGGGGCCGCGCGTGGAACACTGAAGCTTTCTTT. It codes for CASHRGRAWNTEAFF.

The table lists this clonotype with a few counts. The V gene is TRBV29-1, the J gene TRBJ1-2; no firm D call. The CDR3 extends over 14 amino acids. V gave up 5 bases and J gave up 8 bases, with 21 bases separating them. Germline assignment: CDR1 SQVTM and CDR2 ANQGSEA. CDR3 protein: CSVSIWNPREGYTF. Written as DNA, the CDR3 is TGCAGCGTTTCCATCTGGAACCCCCGTGAGGGCTACACCTTC.

V gene TRBV7-6 combines with J gene TRBJ2-2; no definite D call. The V end was cut by 6 bases, the J end by 1 base, with 18 bases between. CDR1 is SGHVS, CDR2 FNYEAQ, per germline. The CDR3 consists of 17 residues. CDR3 loop: CASSQVGQAWNTGELFF. The DNA for the CDR3 is TGTGCCAGCAGTCAAGTGGGCCAGGCGTGGAACACCGGGGAGCTGTTTTTT.

CDR3 region: CASSFNFGPQTRGVNTEAFF. For the CDR3, the DNA is TGTGCCAGCAGTTTTAACTTCGGGCCGCAGACCCGGGGCGTGAACACTGAAGCTTTCTTT. This chain links TRBV12-3 or TRBV12-4 with TRBJ1-1; tentative D call: TRBD1 (5 bases). V gave up 3 bases and J gave up 0 bases, with 26 bases separating them. The CDR3 length is 20 residues.